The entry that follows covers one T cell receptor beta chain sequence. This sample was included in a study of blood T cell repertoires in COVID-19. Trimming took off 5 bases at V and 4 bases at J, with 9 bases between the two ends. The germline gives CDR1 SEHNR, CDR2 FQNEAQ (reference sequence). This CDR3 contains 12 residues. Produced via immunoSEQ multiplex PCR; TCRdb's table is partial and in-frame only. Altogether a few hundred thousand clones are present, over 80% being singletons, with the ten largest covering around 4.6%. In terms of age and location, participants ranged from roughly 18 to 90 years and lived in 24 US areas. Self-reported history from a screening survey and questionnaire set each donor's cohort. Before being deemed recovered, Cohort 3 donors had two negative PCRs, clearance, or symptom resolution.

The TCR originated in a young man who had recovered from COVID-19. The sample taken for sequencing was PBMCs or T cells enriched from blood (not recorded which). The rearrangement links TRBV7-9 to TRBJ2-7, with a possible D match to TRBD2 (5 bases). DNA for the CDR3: TGTGCCAGCAGCCGGGATCTATACGAGCAGTACTTC. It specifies CASSRDLYEQYF.